This entry lists 26 T cell receptor beta chains sequenced from one sample in a study of cytomegalovirus exposure and HLA in healthy donors. Primers for the PCR totalled 60 Vbeta and 13 Jbeta. Clones were read by immunoSEQ multiplex PCR, and TCRdb kept only the in-frame ones, dropping some. Among tens of thousands of clones listed, around 69% were seen once. The sample was PBMCs. These receptors originate from a woman aged 25 to 39 in good health and CMV-seronegative.

CDR3 in amino acids: CASSVALLGGYTF. The CDR3, as DNA: TGTGCCAGCAGCGTAGCTTTATTGGGCGGCTACACCTTC. The V call is TRBV9, the J call TRBJ1-2; D gene uncertain. This CDR3 contains 13 residues. Trimming removed 0 bases from V and 8 bases from J, with 11 bases in between. Germline V gives CDR1 SGDLS, CDR2 YYNGEE.

Here the CDR3 DNA reads TGTGCCAGCAGCCAAGCTCAACCACCGGGGCTAGCGGGGAGGGAGACCCAGTACTTC. It is translated as CASSQAQPPGLAGRETQYF. The genes are TRBV4-2 and TRBJ2-5, with 9 bases matching TRBD2. V trimming: 1 base; J trimming: 5 bases; junction bases outside the gene matches: 17. Germline V gene lookup returns CDR1 LGHNA and CDR2 YNFKEQ. This CDR3 comprises 19 residues.

The chain carries TRBV6-1 and TRBJ1-2; D gene unclear. Germline V lookup: CDR1 MNHNS, CDR2 SASEGT. V was pared by 1 base and J by 8 bases, with 11 bases between. The CDR3 has 13 residues. This CDR3 is CASSEEDVRGYTF. For the CDR3, the DNA is TGTGCCAGCAGTGAAGAAGATGTTCGGGGCTACACCTTC.

The chain uses TRBV18 and TRBJ1-2, with D possibly TRBD1 on 6 matching bases. The CDR3 consists of 15 residues. With 5 bases removed from V and 5 bases from J, the gap between germline ends came to 18 bases. Germline V CDR1 and CDR2: KGHSH, LQKENI. This chain's CDR3 is CASSSAEEGGYGYTF. CDR3 DNA sequence: TGTGCCAGCTCATCGGCCGAGGAGGGGGGGTATGGCTACACCTTC.

V and J are TRBV28 and TRBJ2-7; 8 nucleotides line up with TRBD2. This CDR3 region has 14 residues. Trimming at V came to 1 base and at J to 3 bases, leaving 2 bases not matched to a gene. In germline, CDR1 is MDHEN, CDR2 SYDVKM. CDR3 DNA: TGTGCCAGCAGTTTATTGGCGGGAGGCTACGAGCAGTACTTC. This gives the protein CASSLLAGGYEQYF.

This clone was seen only a few times. The J gene is TRBJ1-5, the V gene TRBV5-6, with D maybe TRBD1 (6 bases). The CDR3 runs to 13 residues. Germline CDR1 SGHDT, CDR2 YYEEEE. Trimming removed 0 bases from V and 7 bases from J, with 8 bases in between. The CDR3 DNA follows: TGTGCCAGCAGCTTGGGGGGGCGGCAGCCCCAGCATTTT. The encoded protein is CASSLGGRQPQHF.

The chain recombines TRBV7-9 with TRBJ1-1, with D unresolved. The CDR3 has 14 amino acids. Per germline, CDR1 SEHNR and CDR2 FQNEAQ (reference sequence). Trimming left V 5 bases short and J 2 bases short, with 12 bases between. CDR3 in DNA: TGTGCCAGCAGCCAAGCCACAGCTAACACTGAAGCTTTCTTT. Protein sequence: CASSQATANTEAFF.

The chain uses TRBV23-1 and TRBJ1-1; the D is unclear. TRBV23-1 counts as an open reading frame of uncertain function. CDR3 length: 9 amino acids. Trimming took 9 bases from V and 7 from J, leaving 6 bases between them. The CDR3 region is CARDYEAFF. As DNA, the CDR3 is TGCGCCAGGGACTATGAAGCTTTCTTT.

J is TRBJ2-1 and V is TRBV7-9; a weak D match, TRBD2 (5 bases). The germline V gene encodes CDR1 SEHNR and CDR2 FQNEAQ (reference sequence). Trimming stripped 3 bases from V and 5 bases from J, with 11 bases between. This CDR3 spans 14 amino acids. This chain's CDR3 is CASSLEDGDNEQFF. The CDR3 nucleotides are TGTGCCAGCAGCTTGGAGGACGGAGACAATGAGCAGTTCTTC.

The chain uses TRBV30 and TRBJ1-2; D uncertain. The germline V gene encodes CDR1 GTSNPN and CDR2 SVGIG (reference sequence). The V gene lost 0 bases and the J gene lost 1 base, with 9 bases spanning the gap. The CDR3 runs to 14 residues. The CDR3 loop reads CAWSVSGVNYGYTF. The CDR3 DNA is TGTGCCTGGAGTGTTTCCGGGGTTAACTATGGCTACACCTTC.

J is TRBJ1-2 and V is TRBV30; weak D call: TRBD1 (5 bases). CDR3 length: 12 amino acids. CDR1 and CDR2 from the germline V gene are GTSNPN and SVGIG (reference sequence). The ends were cut back, 5 bases at V and 1 base at J, with 8 bases in the middle. CDR3 in amino acids: CAWDRLNYGYTF. Here the CDR3 DNA reads TGTGCCTGGGACAGACTTAACTATGGCTACACCTTC.

The chain carries TRBV6-5 and TRBJ2-1; D ambiguous. This CDR3 is built from 16 residues. Trimming cost V 4 bases and J 0 bases, with 13 bases left between them. CDR1 and CDR2 (germline): MNHEY, SVGAGI. CDR3 residues: CASSSPLQSSYNEQFF. DNA for the CDR3: TGTGCCAGCAGTTCCCCGCTACAGAGCTCCTACAATGAGCAGTTCTTC.

The rearrangement uses TRBV25-1 and TRBJ2-1; TRBD1 might be the D (8 bases). Trimming took 6 bases from V and 5 from J, leaving 11 bases between them. CDR1 MGHDK and CDR2 SYGVNS come from the germline V gene. This CDR3 is 13 amino acids long. The CDR3 here is CASRQGGHNEQFF. CDR3 DNA: TGTGCCAGCAGACAGGGGGGGCACAATGAGCAGTTCTTC.

The rearrangement uses TRBV6-1 and TRBJ1-3; D unresolved. V dropped 10 bases and J dropped 4 bases, with 14 bases sitting between them. This CDR3 comprises 13 residues. Germline CDR1 MNHNS, CDR2 SASEGT. This CDR3 reads CAIKRLAGNTIYF. In nucleotides, the CDR3 is TGTGCCATAAAACGCTTAGCCGGAAACACCATATATTTT.

CDR3 residues: CASSVEGGGGSYGYTF. In DNA form, the CDR3 reads TGTGCCAGCAGCGTAGAGGGCGGGGGAGGGAGCTATGGCTACACCTTC. This chain connects TRBV9 to TRBJ1-2, with TRBD1 as a possible D gene (5 bases). CDR1 SGDLS and CDR2 YYNGEE come from the germline V gene. This CDR3 has 16 residues. The V and J ends lost 0 bases and 4 bases respectively, with 16 bases between them. Full variable domain (missing parts from reference TRBV9 and TRBJ1-2): DSGVTQTPKHLITATGQRVTLRCSPRSGDLSVYWYQQSLDQGLQFLIQYYNGEERAKGNILERFSAQQFPDLHSELNLSSLELGDSALYFCASSVEGGGGSYGYTFGSGTRLTVV.

V usage is TRBV30 and J usage is TRBJ1-2; the D is unclear. The length of the CDR3 is 11 residues. CDR1 and CDR2 from the germline V gene are GTSNPN and SVGIG (reference sequence). With 7 bases removed from V and 8 bases from J, the gap between germline ends came to 14 bases. The chain's CDR3 is CASEAGGGYTF. DNA of the CDR3: TGTGCCTCAGAGGCAGGCGGGGGCTACACCTTC.

V usage is TRBV23-1 and J usage is TRBJ1-1; 12 positions match TRBD1. TRBV23-1 is known as an ORF, though its function is uncertain. Unmatched junction bases numbered 2, after V lost 1 base and J lost 5 bases. This CDR3 region has 15 residues. Here the CDR3 DNA reads TGCGCCAGCAGTCAATGGGACAGGGGGCGAACTGAAGCTTTCTTT. Translating it yields CASSQWDRGRTEAFF.

The chain uses TRBV28 and TRBJ2-1, with 8 bases that match TRBD2. The germline V gene has CDR1 MDHEN and CDR2 SYDVKM. V lost 6 bases, J lost 1 base, and 5 bases stayed unmatched. This CDR3 region has 15 residues. As DNA, the CDR3 is TGTGCCAGCAGCCTCGGCGGGAGGTCCTACAATGAGCAGTTCTTC. Translated, it gives CASSLGGRSYNEQFF.

The gene calls are TRBV6-1 and TRBJ2-1; TRBD2 agrees at 9 bases. The CDR3 contains 15 residues. The V gene's germline CDR1 is MNHNS and CDR2 SASEGT. The V and J ends lost 4 bases and 2 bases, in that order; junction bases with no gene match: 3. The CDR3 DNA reads TGTGCCAGCAGTGGGACTAGCGAGGCCTACAATGAGCAGTTCTTC. Amino acids: CASSGTSEAYNEQFF.

The V call is TRBV5-1, the J call TRBJ1-6; D is unresolved. V was shortened by 4 bases and J by 8 bases, with 19 bases between the two germline ends. Germline V gene lookup returns CDR1 SGHRS and CDR2 YFSETQ. This CDR3 comprises 16 residues. CDR3 residues: CASSLSRESGDSPLHF. CDR3 sequence (DNA): TGCGCCAGCAGCCTATCCCGGGAGTCTGGGGATTCACCCCTCCACTTT.

The chain uses TRBV9 and TRBJ2-5, with a weak D call TRBD2 (7 bases). Germline CDR1 and CDR2: SGDLS and YYNGEE. The CDR3 extends over 15 amino acids. Trimming took 0 bases from V and 3 from J, leaving 12 bases between them. In DNA form, the CDR3 reads TGTGCCAGCAGCGTAGGTAGGGGGGGAAAAGAGACCCAGTACTTC. Translated, it gives CASSVGRGGKETQYF. Full variable domain (rest looked up from reference TRBV9 and TRBJ2-5): DSGVTQTPKHLITATGQRVTLRCSPRSGDLSVYWYQQSLDQGLQFLIQYYNGEERAKGNILERFSAQQFPDLHSELNLSSLELGDSALYFCASSVGRGGKETQYFGPGTRLLVL.

The chain joins TRBV15 to TRBJ1-5; 8 bases are a match to TRBD1. The germline CDR1 and CDR2 sequences are LNHNV and YYDKDF (reference sequence). The CDR3 runs 13 residues. V gave up 11 bases and J gave up 1 base; unmatched junction bases: 4. The CDR3, as DNA: TGTGCCGCAGGACAGGGCAGCAATCAGCCCCAGCATTTT. Translated: CAAGQGSNQPQHF.

The rearrangement joins TRBV27 to TRBJ2-1; D is uncertain. There are 14 residues in the CDR3. Between the trimmed V and J ends, which lost 6 bases and 6 bases, there was a span of 15 bases. Germline V gives CDR1 MNHEY, CDR2 SMNVEV (reference sequence). CDR3 region: CASRRQSLSNEQFF. CDR3 coding DNA: TGTGCCAGCAGGAGACAAAGTCTCTCCAATGAGCAGTTCTTC.

The rearrangement uses TRBV19 and TRBJ1-1, with unresolved D. This CDR3 is 14 amino acids long. Germline-derived CDR1 and CDR2 are LNHDA and SQIVND (reference sequence). Trimming shortened V by 4 bases and J by 4 bases, and 13 bases separated the two germline ends. Written as DNA, the CDR3 is TGTGCCAGTAGTAGAACGGGATCGGGCACTGAAGCTTTCTTT. Translating it yields CASSRTGSGTEAFF.

The CDR3 is CASSPSGYGYTF. The CDR3, as DNA: TGTGCCAGCAGCCCCTCGGGCTATGGCTACACCTTC. V gene TRBV6-1 combines with J gene TRBJ1-2; the D is unclear. V gave up 6 bases and J gave up 4 bases, with 9 bases separating them. The CDR3 loop spans 12 amino acids. Germline CDR1 is MNHNS and CDR2 is SASEGT.

The chain joins TRBV4-2 to TRBJ1-2, with TRBD1 matching over 8 bases. Trimming cost V 0 bases and J 3 bases; bases outside gene matches: 15. Germline CDR1 and CDR2: LGHNA and YNFKEQ. The CDR3 covers 19 residues. The CDR3 reads CASSQDRSTGADLYYGYTF. DNA of the CDR3: TGTGCCAGCAGCCAAGATCGGTCGACAGGGGCGGATTTATACTATGGCTACACCTTC.